The rows below give T cell receptor beta chains drawn from one sample of a study of graft-versus-host responses after intestinal transplantation. This table comes from immunoSEQ multiplex PCR, and its TCRdb copy is limited to in-frame clones, with some not included. The top ten clones hold about 0.07% of a sample with 80,000 to 100,000 clones, roughly 92% of them seen once. No antigen has been assigned to these receptors. Source: unstimulated CD8+ T cells sorted from spleen or lymph node cells, taken before transplant. Receptor source: a human donor who was the organ donor for an intestinal transplant. Both conserved end residues are part of each CDR3. D genes are given only for firm matches. Rows give clone size only sometimes, using once, few, many, or a class for an expanded clone.

v_gene	abundance	j_gene	d_gene	CDR3nt	CDR3aa
TRBV5-4	-	TRBJ2-1	TRBD2	TGTGCCAGCAGCTTGGACTATTTCAGCGGGATTAAAAATGAGCAGTTCTTC	CASSLDYFSGIKNEQFF
TRBV30	-	TRBJ2-1	TRBD2	TGTGCCTGGAGCCCGGGACTAGCTTTATACAATGAGCAGTTCTTC	CAWSPGLALYNEQFF
TRBV10-3	few	TRBJ2-7	-	TGTGCCATCATCGCCACGGACTCCAACTACGAGCAGTACTTC	CAIIATDSNYEQYF
TRBV30	-	TRBJ2-7	TRBD2	TGTGCCTGGAGTAAAGGGACTAGTATCGACGAGCAGTACTTC	CAWSKGTSIDEQYF
TRBV7-6	-	TRBJ1-1	-	TGTGCCAGCAGCTTAGTAAGGCAAGGGGCCACTGAAGCTTTCTTT	CASSLVRQGATEAFF
TRBV29-1	-	TRBJ1-1	-	TGCAGCGTTACCGACGGGAGAACTGAAGCTTTCTTT	CSVTDGRTEAFF
TRBV14	-	TRBJ2-7	-	TGTGCCAGCAGCCAAGTCGGGAGCTCCTACGAGCAGTACTTC	CASSQVGSSYEQYF
TRBV15	-	TRBJ1-1	-	TGTGCCACCAGCAGCAGGGCGGGGAATATCGTTATGAACACTGAAGCTTTCTTT	CATSSRAGNIVMNTEAFF
TRBV27	-	TRBJ2-1	TRBD2	TGTGCCAGCAGAACTAGCGGGGGGGCCTACAATGAGCAGTTCTTC	CASRTSGGAYNEQFF
TRBV4-1	-	TRBJ2-1	TRBD2	TGCGCCAGCAGCCAGTTTGAGCGGGAGGGCCGGTGGGTGCAGTTCTTC	CASSQFEREGRWVQFF
TRBV15	-	TRBJ2-3	-	TGTGCCACCAGTCCAACCAGGACAGTAGCAGATACGCAGTATTTT	CATSPTRTVADTQYF
TRBV11-2	-	TRBJ2-2	-	TGTGCCAGCAGCTTAGCTGCAGGGCTGAACACCGGGGAGCTGTTTTTT	CASSLAAGLNTGELFF
TRBV28	-	TRBJ2-7	-	TGTGCCAGCAAGGAGGAGCGGTCGGGGTCCTACGAGCAGTACTTC	CASKEERSGSYEQYF
TRBV2	-	TRBJ2-1	TRBD2	TGTGCCAGCAGAAATAGCGGGAGGGCCACCGATGAGCAGTTCTTC	CASRNSGRATDEQFF
TRBV6-1	-	TRBJ1-1	-	TGTGCCAGCATTTATGGGGCTAGGACTGAAGCTTTCTTT	CASIYGARTEAFF
TRBV9	-	TRBJ2-1	-	TGTGCCAGCAGCGTAGACGGAGGGGCCTACAATGAGCAGTTCTTC	CASSVDGGAYNEQFF
TRBV6-5	-	TRBJ2-3	TRBD2	TGTGCCAGCAGTAACCTAGCGGGGGGGACAGATACGCAGTATTTT	CASSNLAGGTDTQYF
TRBV19	-	TRBJ2-7	TRBD1	TGTGCCAGTAGTATCCCCGGGACAGGGGTCGACGAGCAGTACTTC	CASSIPGTGVDEQYF
TRBV28	-	TRBJ2-7	-	TGTGCCAGCAGTTTACAGGGATCCTCTCTCGAGCAGTACTTC	CASSLQGSSLEQYF
TRBV5-1	-	TRBJ2-7	-	TGCGCCAGCAGCTTCACCCCCCGGAGCTCCTACGAGCAGTACTTC	CASSFTPRSSYEQYF
TRBV19	-	TRBJ2-1	TRBD2	TGTGCCAGTAGTCGTGGGGGGTGGGAGGGAAACAATGAGCAGTTCTTC	CASSRGGWEGNNEQFF
TRBV1	-	TRBJ2-7	-	TGCACCAGCAGCCAAGATAGGGGACTAGCGGCAACCTACGAGCAGTACTTC	CTSSQDRGLAATYEQYF
TRBV2	-	TRBJ2-7	-	TGTGCCAGCAACGGGAATTTAATTTACGAGCAGTACTTC	CASNGNLIYEQYF
TRBV4-1	-	TRBJ2-2	TRBD1	TGCGCCAGCAGCCATCCCAAAGATGCAGGGGGCGCGAACACCGGGGAGCTGTTTTTT	CASSHPKDAGGANTGELFF
TRBV15	-	TRBJ1-1	-	TGTGCCACCAGAGGGCTAGGACAAAGGAACACTGAAGCTTTCTTT	CATRGLGQRNTEAFF
TRBV7-3	-	TRBJ2-2	-	TGTGCCAGCAGCTTAAATCCAGCGGGGAACACCGGGGAGCTGTTTTTT	CASSLNPAGNTGELFF
TRBV14	-	TRBJ2-7	TRBD1	TGTGCCAGCAGCCCCCCCGGGACAGGAGCCCGCCGAGCCTCCTACGAGCAGTACTTC	CASSPPGTGARRASYEQYF
TRBV4-2	-	TRBJ1-2	-	TGTGCCAGCAGCCAAAACCTCCAACTTTACCACCAATTAGCTAACTATGGCTACACCTTC	CASSQNLQLYHQLANYGYTF
TRBV28	-	TRBJ1-2	-	TGTGCCAGCAGTTTCGTCAGGGTATACTATGGCTACACCTTC	CASSFVRVYYGYTF
TRBV4-2	-	TRBJ1-1	-	TGTGCCAGCACCCTGACAGTAAACACTGAAGCTTTCTTT	CASTLTVNTEAFF
TRBV5-4	-	TRBJ2-2	-	TGTGCCAGCAGCTTGACGGGACACCACACCGGGGAGCTGTTTTTT	CASSLTGHHTGELFF
TRBV7-6	-	TRBJ2-5	TRBD2	TGTGCCAGCAGCTGGTGGACTAGCGGGGGGGAGGAGGCCCAGTACTTC	CASSWWTSGGEEAQYF
TRBV11-3	-	TRBJ2-5	TRBD1	TGTGCCAGCAGCTCCCTCGGGACAGACCAAGAGACCCAGTACTTC	CASSSLGTDQETQYF
TRBV4-1	-	TRBJ2-5	-	TGCGCCAGCAGCCAAGATGAAGAGGAGACCCAGTACTTC	CASSQDEEETQYF
TRBV5-1	-	TRBJ2-3	TRBD2	TGCGCCAGCAGCTTGGCCCACGGACTAGCGGGGGTCGGTTCAGATACGCAGTATTTT	CASSLAHGLAGVGSDTQYF
TRBV11-2	-	TRBJ2-1	-	TGTGCCAGCAGCTTAGTCCTTAGCTCCTACAATGAGCAGTTCTTC	CASSLVLSSYNEQFF
TRBV11-2	-	TRBJ2-1	-	TGTGCCAGCAGCGACGGAGGCTACAATGAGCAGTTCTTC	CASSDGGYNEQFF
TRBV11-2	-	TRBJ2-3	TRBD2	TGTGCCAGCAGCTTAGATATTCGGCTAGCGGGAGAAACTACAAATACGCAGTATTTT	CASSLDIRLAGETTNTQYF
TRBV30	-	TRBJ2-5	-	TGTGCCTGGGGTACAGATACTTACCAAGAGACCCAGTACTTC	CAWGTDTYQETQYF
TRBV6-1	-	TRBJ1-5	TRBD1	TGTGCCAGCAGTGAAGGGACAGGTAGCAATCAGCCCCAGCATTTT	CASSEGTGSNQPQHF
TRBV4-2	-	TRBJ1-3	-	TGTGCCAGCAGCCAAGATCCCGGGTCCCGGAGCACCATATATTTT	CASSQDPGSRSTIYF
TRBV11-2	-	TRBJ1-3	TRBD1	TGTGCCAGCAGCTTGGGACAGGGGCGGTTTTTCTCTGGAAACACCATATATTTT	CASSLGQGRFFSGNTIYF
TRBV11-2	-	TRBJ2-1	-	TGTGCCAGCAGCTTAGATTATTGGGTCCCTGGCGGGAAGTACAATGAGCAGTTCTTC	CASSLDYWVPGGKYNEQFF
TRBV27	-	TRBJ2-7	TRBD1	TGTGCCAGCACCGATGGGACAGGGCAGTACTTC	CASTDGTGQYF
TRBV7-8	-	TRBJ2-1	-	TGTGCCAGCAGCTCACTGGGGACACCGAAGACCTACAATGAGCAGTTCTTC	CASSSLGTPKTYNEQFF
TRBV14	-	TRBJ2-1	TRBD1	TGTGCCAGCAGCCAAGAAACAGGGGGCTATTACAATGAGCAGTTCTTC	CASSQETGGYYNEQFF
TRBV9	-	TRBJ2-1	TRBD2	TGTGCCAGCAGCGTAGCTACCGGGGGACTAGCGGACCACAATGAGCAGTTCTTC	CASSVATGGLADHNEQFF
TRBV7-9	once	TRBJ1-1	-	TGTGCCAGCAGCTCCAATCGGGGGATGAACACTGAAGCTTTCTTT	CASSSNRGMNTEAFF
TRBV5-1	-	TRBJ2-3	-	TGCGCCAGCAGCTTACTAACAGATACGCAGTATTTT	CASSLLTDTQYF
TRBV13	-	TRBJ2-7	-	TGTGCCAGCAGCTCTCGGGACATCGACTACGAGCAGTACTTC	CASSSRDIDYEQYF
TRBV13	-	TRBJ2-4	TRBD2	TGTGCCAGCAGCCAACTAGCGGGGGGGAAGAACATTCAGTACTTC	CASSQLAGGKNIQYF
TRBV28	-	TRBJ1-1	TRBD1	TGTGCCAGCAGCCACGGGACAGCGGAAGCTTTCTTT	CASSHGTAEAFF
TRBV6-6	-	TRBJ2-3	-	TGTGCCAGCAGTCACCCCAGGGTATTTCGCACAGATACGCAGTATTTT	CASSHPRVFRTDTQYF
TRBV7-8	-	TRBJ1-2	-	TGTGCCAGCAGCTGGGGCTGGGGGCACTATGGCTACACCTTC	CASSWGWGHYGYTF
TRBV7-7	-	TRBJ2-7	TRBD1	TGTGCTAGCAGCCCAGGACAGGACTACGAGCAGTACTTC	CASSPGQDYEQYF
TRBV19	-	TRBJ2-7	TRBD2	TGTGCCAGTAGTTTTTATACTAGCGCCAACTCCTACGAGCAGTACTTC	CASSFYTSANSYEQYF
TRBV5-1	-	TRBJ2-3	-	TGCGCCAGCAGCTTGGATATTCCAGATACGCAGTATTTT	CASSLDIPDTQYF
TRBV9	-	TRBJ1-4	-	TGTGCCAGCAGCTCCAGTCCTACTAATGAAAAACTGTTTTTT	CASSSSPTNEKLFF
TRBV7-7	-	TRBJ2-3	TRBD2	TGTGCTAGCAGCTTAGGGACTAGCGGGAGGGATACAGATACGCAGTATTTT	CASSLGTSGRDTDTQYF
TRBV11-2	-	TRBJ2-3	TRBD2	TGTGCCAGCACCCAAATCGCCTTCATAGCGGGAGGAGGGACAGATACGCAGTATTTT	CASTQIAFIAGGGTDTQYF